Given below is one T cell receptor beta chain in context. This clonotype was recorded many times. No cognate antigen has been identified for it. Base qualities are not provided; no much larger clone lies one nucleotide away. Ficoll-Paque density gradient centrifugation was the method used to isolate PBMCs. The CDR3 numbers 13 residues from cysteine through phenylalanine. The sequence is cut down to CDR3 DNA, 39 bases in frame from base 1. CDR1 and CDR2 are drawn from the germline V gene (reference sequence): SEHNR, FQNEAQ. Relative to germline, V is 3 bases shorter and J is 1 base shorter, with 6 bases between their ends. This specimen belongs to a study of T-cell memory formation after mild COVID-19 (dated by TCRdb to the early 2020s). The study in broad terms: TCR sequence clusters from the two donors were largely donor specific. T-cell clones expanding and contracting after mild COVID-19 in two donors were tracked by longitudinal TCRalpha and TCRbeta repertoire sequencing. The cohort was made up of two young adult volunteers, one female and one male, who were previously healthy. Paper-wide results and their limitations: The study covered only two mild cases, and larger cohorts including severe cases with pre-infection samples were considered necessary. Some responding clones were found in pre-infection memory, which suggests that pre-existing cross-reactive memory T cells took part in the SARS-CoV-2 response. Contracting CD4+ clones were found mainly in CM and EM memory subsets, while CD8+ clones were enriched in EMRA. Clones that contracted from day 15 to 85 showed balanced CD4/CD8 phenotypes, whereas a second wave of clones that expanded from day 15 to 37 leaned towards CD4+. Whether the second-wave clones peaking on day 37 were SARS-CoV-2 specific was not confirmed.

Sequencing took place on an Illumina NovaSeq 6000. cDNA libraries for TCRalpha and TCRbeta were prepared by 5'RACE using constant-segment primers, with sample barcodes and unique molecular identifiers added. RNA was extracted from every sample with Trizol reagent. Library amplification was performed in two PCR steps, and a second sample barcode and Illumina TruSeq adapters were introduced in the second step. The libraries were sequenced on an Illumina NovaSeq using 2 x 150 bp paired-end reads. Concerning the study's data processing: The reads were demultiplexed and collapsed into UMI-guided consensus sequences using migec v1.2.7. Using mixcr v2.1.11, the UMI consensuses were aligned to TRA and TRB V and J templates and assembled into clonotypes. Expanded or contracted clonotypes were those called significant by both edgeR and NoisET, with noise models trained on biological replicates. For edgeR calls, a false discovery rate-adjusted p below 0.01 and a log2 fold-change threshold of 1 were applied. PCA with hierarchical clustering of max-normalized trajectories of the 1000 most abundant clonotypes was used as exploratory dynamics analysis. Separately sequenced CD4+ and CD8+ repertoires were used to assign a CD4 or CD8 phenotype to each responding clone. Using fastp at Q25 and MiXCR, TCRdb reprocessed the public reads and kept productive beta chains. Records with the same CDR3 protein are collapsed into one entry carrying the most frequent genes and DNA. The V and J calls were not made by the authors but by TCRdb's processing. Across this sample there are approximately 48,000 distinct CDR3 sequences, with about 7% seen only once. Roughly 1.4% of the sample is held by the ten biggest clonotypes.

The V and J segments used are TRBV7-9 and TRBJ1-1; no D segment can be confidently identified. The sequencing sample was made of PBMCs or a T cell subset sorted from them (not recorded which). The receptor was derived from a man in his late teens or twenties who had mild COVID-19 (a few samples of this study predate the infection). The sample titles of this study are shuffled in the database, so cell type and time point are left out; the donor was told from shared clones. The bases read TGTGCCAGCAGCTTTGATGCGAACACTGAAGCTTTCTTT. Its translation is CASSFDANTEAFF.